This T cell receptor (beta chain) was retrieved from a study of early T cells in non-severe SARS-CoV-2 infection. In the study overall: Chains were not paired, and sequencing was done on bulk RNA from unsorted whole blood.

Study conclusions and caveats: VDJdb matches were skewed toward anti-spike CD8 T cell responses.

Attachment of unique molecular identifiers to individual cDNA molecules was performed. TCRdb redid the calling of the 5' RACE reads with MiXCR, one entry per CDR3 protein. Found here are 20,000 to 25,000 distinct CDR3 sequences, roughly 3.5% of them singletons; the top ten hold roughly 5.7%. On this clonotype: Its matching antigen is unknown.

The sequencing input was whole blood. The receptor's source is an adult who was a healthcare worker with PCR-confirmed SARS-CoV-2 infection or an uninfected control (not recorded which).

The CDR3 here is CASSPGRDSYEQYF. CDR3 in DNA: TGTGCCAGCAGTCCGGGACGGGACTCCTACGAGCAGTACTTC. The rearrangement joins TRBV12-3 or TRBV12-4 to TRBJ2-7; D tentatively fits TRBD1 or TRBD2 (5 bases each). The CDR3 contains 14 residues. The V and J ends lost 5 bases and 0 bases respectively, with 11 bases between them.